The clone carrying this T cell receptor (beta chain) was seen more than once but under ten times. The target antigen is unknown. This record belongs to a study of T cell repertoires in cytomegalovirus infection. CDR3 length: 15 amino acids. Trimming cost V 4 bases and J 6 bases; bases outside gene matches: 5. The germline CDR1 and CDR2 sequences are SEHNR and FQNEAQ (reference sequence). TCRdb analysed the reads with MiXCR anew, one entry per CDR3 protein. The table lists some 920,000 distinct CDR3 sequences, about 33% of them singletons, with about an eighth in the top ten. Source: cultured CD8+ T cells from PBMCs, taken from culture after CMV antigen stimulation. The sequence came from a human donor in good health (CMV status not recorded). Some clones in this sample may be carry-over from other donors' samples. J is TRBJ2-1 and V is TRBV7-9; 11 bases are shared with TRBD2. CDR3 bases: TGTGCCAGCAGCTATCCGACTAGCGGGGTCAATGAGCAGTTCTTC. Amino acids: CASSYPTSGVNEQFF.